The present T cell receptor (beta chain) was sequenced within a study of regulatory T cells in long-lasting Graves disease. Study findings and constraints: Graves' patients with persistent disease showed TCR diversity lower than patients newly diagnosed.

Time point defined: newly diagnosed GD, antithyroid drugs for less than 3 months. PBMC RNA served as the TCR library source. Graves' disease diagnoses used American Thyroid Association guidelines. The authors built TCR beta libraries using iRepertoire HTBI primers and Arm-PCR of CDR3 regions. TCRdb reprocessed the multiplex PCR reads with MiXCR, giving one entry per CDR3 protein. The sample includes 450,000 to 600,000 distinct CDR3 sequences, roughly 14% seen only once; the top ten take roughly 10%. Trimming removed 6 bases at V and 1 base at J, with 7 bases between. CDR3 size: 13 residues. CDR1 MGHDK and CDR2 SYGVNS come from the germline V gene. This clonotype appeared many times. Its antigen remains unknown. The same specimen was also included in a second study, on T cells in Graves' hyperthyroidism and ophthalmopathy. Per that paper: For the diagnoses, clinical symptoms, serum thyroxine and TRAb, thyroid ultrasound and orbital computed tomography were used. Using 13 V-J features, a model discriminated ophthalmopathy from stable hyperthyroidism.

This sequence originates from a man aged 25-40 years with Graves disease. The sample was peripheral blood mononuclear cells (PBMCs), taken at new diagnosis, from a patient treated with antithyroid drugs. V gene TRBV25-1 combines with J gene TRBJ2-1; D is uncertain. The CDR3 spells CASSEGSYNEQFF. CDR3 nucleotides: TGTGCCAGCAGCGAAGGGTCCTACAATGAGCAGTTCTTC. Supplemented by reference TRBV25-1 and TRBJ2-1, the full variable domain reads EADIYQTPRYLVIGTGKKITLECSQTMGHDKMYWYQQDPGMELHLIHYSYGVNSTEKGDLSSESTVSRIRTEHFPLTLESARPSHTSQYLCASSEGSYNEQFFGPGTRLTVL.